The clone carrying this T cell receptor (beta chain) was counted between two and nine times. Its antigen is as yet unknown. The junction shows a germline mismatch at one end, possibly a read error. This entry belongs to a study of beta chain features in type 1 diabetes. Study results and limitations: Moderately but significantly shorter TCRB CDR3s were found in Type 1 diabetes patients in all four CD4+ subsets. In comparison with healthy donors, patients had naive, central memory and Treg TCRB repertoires that appeared more similar.

This CDR3 spans 13 amino acids. Germline V gene sequence: CDR1 MGHRA, CDR2 YSYEKL. Since all of the isolated RNA was reverse transcribed, expressed TCRB transcripts were what got sequenced. Libraries were prepared by immunoSEQ multiplex PCR; TCRdb keeps only in-frame clonotypes and omits some of them. The sample lists 200,000 to 300,000 clones, approximately 10% occurring once. The sequenced sample was naive CD4+ T cells from blood. The chain recombines TRBV4-1 with TRBJ1-1, with D uncertain. The clonotype originates from a man aged 25 to 40 with type 1 diabetes. The CDR3 reads CTSSQTGSPEAFF. The CDR3 nucleotides are TGCACCAGCAGCCAAACGGGAAGCCCTGAAGCTTTCTTT.